This T cell receptor (beta chain) was recorded in a study of blood T cell repertoires in COVID-19 (dated by TCRdb to the early 2020s). Background for the entire study: The collaborator samples originated in the United States, Italy and Spain and spanned the acute and convalescent phases of COVID-19. Where HLA class I and class II types were available, the types were taken from metadata supplied by the sample provider, not from assay-based typing. The repertoires were released in a freely available public database intended as a resource for research on the immune response to SARS-CoV-2. Nearly every sample came with metadata listing a de-identified subject ID, COVID-19 status, age in years and sex. Subjects who had been exposed to COVID-19, were actively infected with it, or had recovered from it provided the deeply sampled blood TCRbeta repertoires that made up the dataset. The samples were drawn from two sources: the first 160 participants of the ongoing ImmuneRACE study, and 950 to 1,500 subjects contributed by 6 global collaborators. The prospective study material was composed of cDNA or gDNA derived from T cells, B-cell-depleted T cells, or PBMCs. What the research found in general, with its limitations: How much clinical and demographic metadata was included differed by source and by participant, and the metadata was provided uncurated.

The immunoSEQ Assay, a bias-controlled multiplex PCR, was used to amplify TCRbeta CDR3 regions from genomic DNA. The paper's processing steps were these. The number of nucleated cells in each sample was estimated by amplification of reference gene primers within the assay. To quantify the absolute abundance of each unique TCRbeta CDR3 rearrangement, sequence reads were collapsed and filtered. For each sample, productive Simpson clonality was calculated as the square root of Simpson's diversity index across productive rearrangements. As stored in TCRdb, this immuneACCESS dataset retains in-frame rearrangements with V and J assigned. A fraction of the clones does not appear; measured against another copy, unresolved V genes explain less than half of the discrepancy, and the remainder lacks a known reason. V, J and clone size reflect that table, while D and trimming were determined from the DNA. This sample comprises more than 10,000 clones, approximately 78% of them detected only once. The ten largest clones add up to approximately 34% of the sample.

The collaborating institutions used their own protocols to collect whole blood in K2EDTA tubes. For TCRbeta analysis, collaborator samples were shipped as frozen whole blood, as isolated PBMCs, or as DNA extracted from either sample type. Concerning this clone: Its antigen is currently not known. No quality values exist for individual bases; no much larger clone is one base distant.

Taken from cysteine to phenylalanine, the CDR3 has 14 residues. Solely the CDR3 DNA is kept, with 42 bases framed from the first base. CDR1 is given as GTSNPN and CDR2 as SVGIG, both from the germline V gene (reference sequence). V is reduced by 4 bases and J by 6 bases, leaving a spacing of 16 bases between them. Sequencing input: peripheral blood. Recombination joined TRBV30 with TRBJ2-1; the D gene cannot be resolved reliably. The sequence derives from a human donor in a cohort sampled during active COVID-19. The CDR3 protein sequence reads: CAWKKAPSGNEQFF. The DNA sequence reads TGTGCCTGGAAAAAAGCCCCCTCAGGCAATGAGCAGTTCTTC.